The clone carrying this TCR beta chain was observed a few times. Germline V gene sequence: CDR1 MNHNY, CDR2 SVGAGI (reference sequence). V lost 5 bases and J lost 2; bases outside the gene matches: 7. This CDR3 is built from 15 residues. This specimen belongs to a study of control samples from healthy donors and cancer patients. Data came from immunoSEQ multiplex PCR; TCRdb stores just in-frame clones and leaves some out. The sample lists over 75,000 clones, 82% occurring once. This receptor was taken from a man aged 55 to 70 in good health. V and J are TRBV6-6 and TRBJ2-3; 7 bases are shared with TRBD1. What was sequenced was blood. CDR3 in amino acids: CASSDRVEATDTQYF. The CDR3 coding sequence is TGTGCCAGCAGTGACAGGGTAGAGGCCACAGATACGCAGTATTTT.